Below, 9 T cell receptor beta chains from the same sample are listed, as sequenced in a study of graft-versus-host responses after intestinal transplantation. TCRdb's copy holds only in-frame clones and misses some; the assay was immunoSEQ multiplex PCR. Of approximately 60,000 clones listed, roughly 89% were seen once; the top ten hold 1.5% to 2%. Sequencing used PBMCs, obtained 26 days after transplant. The receptor set was obtained from a human patient who received an intestinal transplant, so some T cells may come from the graft donor.

V and J are TRBV5-6 and TRBJ2-3; weak D call: TRBD2 (6 bases). The germline CDR1 and CDR2 sequences are SGHDT and YYEEEE. The CDR3 spans 12 residues. The germline V and J ends were trimmed by 6 bases and 1 base, with 6 bases remaining between them. The CDR3 DNA is TGTGCCAGCACTAGCGGCACAGATACGCAGTATTTT. Its protein is CASTSGTDTQYF.

The chain employs TRBV2 and TRBJ2-4; TRBD1 matches 7 bases. Losses at the gene ends were 8 bases for V and 0 bases for J; bases not matched to a gene: 10. Germline V gives CDR1 SNHLY, CDR2 FYNNEI. CDR3 length equals 16 residues. CDR3 coding DNA: TGTGCCAGCGGGGTAGACAGGGACGAAGCCAAAAACATTCAGTACTTC. Translation gives CASGVDRDEAKNIQYF.

This clone was counted between two and nine times. V usage is TRBV7-3 and J usage is TRBJ1-1; perhaps TRBD1 as D (5 bases). The ends were cut back, 5 bases at V and 2 bases at J, with 9 bases in the middle. This CDR3 region has 13 residues. Germline V gene lookup returns CDR1 SGHTA and CDR2 FQGTGA. The CDR3 is CASSADSNTEAFF. The DNA of the CDR3 is TGTGCCAGCAGCGCCGACAGCAACACTGAAGCTTTCTTT. The variable domain in full, with the rest retrieved from reference TRBV7-3 and TRBJ1-1, is GAGVSQTPSNKVTEKGKYVELRCDPISGHTALYWYRQSLGQGPEFLIYFQGTGAADDSGLPNDRFFAVRPEGSVSTLKIQRTERGDSAVYLCASSADSNTEAFFGQGTRLTVV.

The V and J genes are TRBV19 and TRBJ1-2; 9 bases are shared with TRBD1. The V and J ends lost 7 bases and 4 bases, in that order; junction bases with no gene match: 10. This CDR3 is 15 amino acids long. The germline V gene has CDR1 LNHDA and CDR2 SQIVND (reference sequence). The CDR3 region is CASIRSTGGFYGYTF. For the CDR3, the DNA is TGTGCCAGTATACGCTCGACAGGGGGATTCTATGGCTACACCTTC.

The gene calls are TRBV28 and TRBJ1-2; 10 nucleotides match TRBD1. The CDR3 spans 15 residues. Germline V lookup: CDR1 MDHEN, CDR2 SYDVKM. Germline trimming cut 7 bases from V and 5 bases from J; bases unmatched to any gene: 10. CDR3 DNA sequence: TGTGCCAGCACCCGCCCCGGGACAGGGGTATATGGCTACACCTTC. Its translation: CASTRPGTGVYGYTF.

The chain uses TRBV14 and TRBJ2-7, with 11 bases matching TRBD2. The CDR3 has 14 residues. Trimming at V came to 4 bases and at J to 9 bases, leaving 8 bases not matched to a gene. Germline values: CDR1 SGHDN, CDR2 FVKESK. In DNA form, the CDR3 reads TGTGCCAGCAGCCTCAATAGCGGGAGGGCCGGGCAGTACTTC. This codes for CASSLNSGRAGQYF.

V is TRBV18 and J is TRBJ2-7, with D unclear. Trimming removed 5 bases from V and 0 bases from J, with 14 bases in between. CDR1 KGHSH and CDR2 LQKENI come from the germline V gene. The CDR3 runs 15 residues. The CDR3, as DNA: TGTGCCAGCTCAGCTACCCTAGATGCCTCCTACGAGCAGTACTTC. Its protein is CASSATLDASYEQYF.

This chain connects TRBV9 to TRBJ1-3; D gene ambiguous. In germline, CDR1 is SGDLS, CDR2 YYNGEE. CDR3 length: 17 amino acids. V was shortened by 3 bases and J by 0 bases, with 16 bases between the two germline ends. The CDR3 loop is CASSGNPTGSSGNTIYF. The DNA of the CDR3 is TGTGCCAGCAGCGGGAATCCCACCGGGAGCTCTGGAAACACCATATATTTT.

The chain links TRBV20-1 to TRBJ2-7; D is unclear. With 1 base removed from V and 4 bases from J, the gap between germline ends came to 5 bases. Per the germline V gene, CDR1 is DFQATT and CDR2 is SNEGSKA (reference sequence). The CDR3 spans 11 residues. In DNA, the CDR3 is TGCAGTGCTAGAGGAGGATACGAGCAGTACGTC. Protein product: CSARGGYEQYV.